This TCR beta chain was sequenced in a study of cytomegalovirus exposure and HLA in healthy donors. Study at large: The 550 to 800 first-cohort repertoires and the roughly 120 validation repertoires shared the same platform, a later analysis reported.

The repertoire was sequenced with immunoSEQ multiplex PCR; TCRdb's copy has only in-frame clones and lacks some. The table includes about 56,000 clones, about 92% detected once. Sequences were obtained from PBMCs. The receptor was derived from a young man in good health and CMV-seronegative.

The CDR3 here is CASSLVGQGTHETQYF. DNA for the CDR3: TGTGCCAGCAGCTTAGTCGGGCAGGGGACCCATGAGACCCAGTACTTC. This chain joins TRBV11-2 and TRBJ2-5, with D possibly matching TRBD1 (6 bases). The CDR3 contains 16 residues. V gave up 1 base and J gave up 5 bases, with 17 bases separating them. Germline values: CDR1 SGHAT, CDR2 FQNNGV.